This entry features one T cell receptor beta chain sequence. Its matching antigen is unknown. This sample was included in a study of T cell therapy after organ transplantation. Study as a whole: T cells were expanded approximately 2 weeks with 30 CMV class I/II epitopes. Up to 6 doses were given at 2-week intervals.

Study observations and caveats: CD8 clonality fold change after therapy inversely tracked pretherapy clonality.

V was shortened by 5 bases and J by 1 base, with 18 bases between the two germline ends. The CDR3 extends over 17 amino acids. CDR1 and CDR2 (germline): LNHDA, SQIVND (reference sequence). The table came from immunoSEQ multiplex PCR; TCRdb's copy has only in-frame clones and leaves some out. This sample yields roughly 150 clones, of which approximately 73% are seen a single time; 45% to 65% belongs to the top ten. The sequences come from CD8+ T cells from blood, collected before autologous CMV-specific T cell therapy. The receptor's source is a human patient who had received a solid organ transplant and had CMV disease. The chain combines TRBV19 with TRBJ1-5; D may be TRBD1 (6 bases). The CDR3 nucleotides read TGTGCCAGTAGTCCCAGGGGATCGGTATTCAGCAATCAGCCCCAGCATTTT. Its protein is CASSPRGSVFSNQPQHF. Full variable domain (outside the CDR3, taken from reference TRBV19 and TRBJ1-5): DGGITQSPKYLFRKEGQNVTLSCEQNLNHDAMYWYRQDPGQGLRLIYYSQIVNDFQKGDIAEGYSVSREKKESFPLTVTSAQKNPTAFYLCASSPRGSVFSNQPQHFGDGTRLSIL.